The rows below give T cell receptor beta chains drawn from one sample of a study of blood T cells in healthy people across ages. MiXCR, applied by TCRdb to the 5' RACE reads, yields one record per CDR3 protein. The data contain some 1 million distinct CDR3 sequences, around 43% of them singletons. The specimen was blood. All receptors come from a woman aged 55-70 years in good health. The CDR3 runs from the conserved cysteine through the conserved F or W. Each record gives: D gene, V gene, J gene, clone size, CDR3 protein, CDR3 DNA. The D gene is left open where the match is weak. Not every row has a clone size; where given, it reads once, few, many or a size class.

>NA|TRBV7-2|TRBJ2-1|many
CASSPVGVSYNEQFF
TGTGCCAGCAGCCCCGTCGGCGTCTCCTACAATGAGCAGTTCTTC
>TRBD1|TRBV6-5|TRBJ2-1|NA
CASSYPRAGGGHGSEQFF
TGTGCCAGCAGTTACCCGCGGGCAGGGGGCGGGCACGGGTCTGAGCAGTTCTTC
>NA|TRBV11-2|TRBJ2-7|NA
CAGSPISSYEQYF
TGTGCCGGCAGCCCGATTAGCTCCTACGAGCAGTACTTC
>TRBD2|TRBV6-5|TRBJ2-7|few
CASNPGLAGGYEQYF
TGTGCCAGCAACCCGGGACTAGCGGGGGGCTACGAGCAGTACTTC
>TRBD2|TRBV20-1|TRBJ2-3|NA
CSASSGVGPGTQYF
TGCAGTGCTTCCAGCGGGGTGGGACCGGGAACGCAGTATTTT
>NA|TRBV5-1|TRBJ2-1|few
CASSLEATLPYNEQFF
TGCGCCAGCAGCTTGGAGGCTACTTTACCCTACAATGAGCAGTTCTTC
>TRBD1|TRBV9|TRBJ2-1|few
CASSPRQGRQGFNEQFF
TGTGCCAGCAGCCCGCGCCAGGGGAGACAGGGCTTCAATGAGCAGTTCTTC
>NA|TRBV5-1|TRBJ2-7|NA
CASSDSMDSSYNEQYF
TGCGCCAGCAGCGATTCGATGGACAGCTCCTACAATGAGCAGTACTTC
>NA|TRBV10-1|TRBJ2-1|NA
CASSDPTFAGSSYNEQFF
TGCGCCAGCAGTGATCCGACCTTTGCGGGGAGCTCCTACAATGAGCAGTTCTTC
>NA|TRBV27|TRBJ1-1|NA
CASSLLSGGYTEAFF
TGTGCCAGCAGTTTACTTTCGGGGGGCTACACTGAAGCTTTCTTT
>NA|TRBV9|TRBJ1-3|NA
CASSGTGRSGNTIYF
TGTGCCAGCAGCGGCACAGGGCGATCCGGAAACACCATATATTTT
>NA|TRBV6-1|TRBJ2-3|NA
CASSAPGQARASDTQYF
TGTGCCAGCAGTGCCCCAGGGCAGGCCAGGGCCTCGGATACGCAGTATTTT
>TRBD1|TRBV3-1|TRBJ1-4|NA
CASSQESGQGLDEKLFF
TGTGCCAGCAGCCAAGAGTCGGGACAGGGGTTAGATGAAAAACTGTTTTTT
>NA|TRBV7-2|TRBJ2-5|few
CASSLSRVSETQYF
TGTGCCAGCAGCTTATCCAGGGTGTCGGAGACCCAGTACTTC
>NA|TRBV7-2|TRBJ2-7|few
CASSLDFAYEQYF
TGTGCCAGCAGCTTAGACTTTGCCTACGAGCAGTACTTC
>NA|TRBV7-9|TRBJ2-7|NA
CASSLSSAYSYEQYF
TGTGCCAGCAGCTTATCTAGCGCCTATTCCTACGAGCAGTACTTC
>NA|TRBV6-6|TRBJ2-4|few
CASSPTDQGNIQYF
TGTGCCAGCAGTCCGACAGACCAAGGGAACATTCAGTACTTC
>NA|TRBV4-1|TRBJ2-5|few
CASSQAWTGGGQYF
TGCGCCAGCAGCCAGGCTTGGACAGGCGGGGGGCAGTACTTC
>NA|TRBV12-3/TRBV12-4|TRBJ1-4|few
CASSPTGRGEKLFF
TGTGCCAGCAGCCCCACAGGGCGGGGTGAAAAACTGTTTTTT
>NA|TRBV29-1|TRBJ2-7|NA
CSVGSGSSYEQYF
TGCAGCGTTGGCAGTGGGAGCTCCTACGAGCAGTACTTC
>TRBD2|TRBV25-1|TRBJ2-5|few
CASDGGLAGEETQYF
TGTGCCAGCGACGGGGGACTAGCGGGAGAAGAGACCCAGTACTTC
>NA|TRBV2|TRBJ2-1|NA
CASKQDWDEQFF
TGTGCCAGCAAGCAGGACTGGGATGAGCAGTTCTTC
>TRBD2|TRBV20-1|TRBJ2-1|NA
CSARDLAGVSYNEQFF
TGCAGTGCTAGAGATCTAGCGGGAGTTTCCTACAATGAGCAGTTCTTC
>NA|TRBV7-9|TRBJ1-5|NA
CASSLVLSGNQPQHF
TGTGCCAGCAGCTTAGTTCTCTCGGGCAATCAGCCCCAGCATTTT
>NA|TRBV27|TRBJ2-7|NA
CASSFGLGAYEQYF
TGTGCCAGCAGTTTCGGTTTGGGGGCCTACGAGCAGTACTTC
>TRBD2|TRBV7-2|TRBJ2-7|many
CASSSTTGTSYEQYF
TGTGCCAGCAGCTCCACTACCGGGACTAGCTACGAGCAGTACTTC
>TRBD2|TRBV20-1|TRBJ2-3|NA
CSAIPPAGGGEGTDTQYF
TGCAGTGCCATACCCCCAGCGGGAGGGGGGGAAGGGACAGATACGCAGTATTTT
>NA|TRBV2|TRBJ2-5|few
CASRSTGPGETQYF
TGTGCCAGCAGATCGACAGGCCCAGGCGAGACCCAGTACTTC
>TRBD2|TRBV20-1|TRBJ2-1|NA
CSASVWGGGLGYNEQFF
TGCAGTGCTAGTGTATGGGGGGGTGGACTAGGGTACAATGAGCAGTTCTTC
>NA|TRBV27|TRBJ2-7|few
CASSLVGHTYEQYF
TGTGCCAGCAGTTTAGTGGGGCACACGTACGAGCAGTACTTC
>NA|TRBV9|TRBJ2-6|NA
CASSPDPTSGANVLTF
TGTGCCAGCAGCCCTGATCCGACCTCTGGGGCCAACGTCCTGACTTTC
>NA|TRBV7-6|TRBJ2-1|NA
CASSLVIADSYNEQFF
TGTGCCAGCAGCTTAGTCATAGCGGACTCCTACAATGAGCAGTTCTTC
>NA|TRBV4-2|TRBJ2-3|few
CASSQEGPPRTDTQYF
TGTGCCAGCAGCCAAGAGGGGCCCCCTAGGACAGATACGCAGTATTTT
>NA|TRBV5-6|TRBJ2-7|few
CASSLHGGANNEQYF
TGTGCCAGCAGCTTGCACGGGGGCGCAAATAACGAGCAGTACTTC
>TRBD2|TRBV20-1|TRBJ2-7|NA
CSATRLAGGPYEQYF
TGCAGTGCTACTAGACTAGCGGGAGGCCCTTACGAGCAGTACTTC
>NA|TRBV5-1|TRBJ2-1|NA
CASSRGLINEQFF
TGCGCCAGCAGCAGGGGACTTATCAATGAGCAGTTCTTC
>NA|TRBV12-3/TRBV12-4|TRBJ2-7|NA
CASSFFGKDGYEQYF
TGTGCCAGCAGTTTCTTTGGCAAAGACGGCTACGAGCAGTACTTC
>NA|TRBV27|TRBJ2-7|once
CASSPLYRLEQYF
TGTGCCAGCAGTCCCTTGTATCGTCTTGAGCAGTACTTC
>NA|TRBV10-3|TRBJ2-7|many
CAAGAGTSYEQYF
TGTGCCGCAGGGGCGGGGACCTCCTACGAGCAGTACTTC
>TRBD1|TRBV20-1|TRBJ2-5|once
CSALGQQTGVYQETQYF
TGCAGTGCTTTAGGCCAACAGACAGGGGTCTACCAAGAGACCCAGTACTTC
>NA|TRBV6-2/TRBV6-3|TRBJ2-7|NA
CASSYYGSEPYEQYF
TGTGCCAGCAGTTATTATGGTTCCGAACCCTACGAGCAGTACTTC